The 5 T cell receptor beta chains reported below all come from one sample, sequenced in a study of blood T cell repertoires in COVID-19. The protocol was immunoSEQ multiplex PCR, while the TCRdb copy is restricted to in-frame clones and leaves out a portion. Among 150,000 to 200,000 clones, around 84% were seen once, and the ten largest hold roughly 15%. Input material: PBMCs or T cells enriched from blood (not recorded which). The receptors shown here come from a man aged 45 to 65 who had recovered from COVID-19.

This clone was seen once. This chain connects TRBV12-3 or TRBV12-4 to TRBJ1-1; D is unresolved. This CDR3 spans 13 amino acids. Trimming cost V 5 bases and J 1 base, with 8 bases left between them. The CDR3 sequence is CASSIGSNTEAFF. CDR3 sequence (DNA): TGTGCCAGCAGTATCGGGTCGAACACTGAAGCTTTCTTT.

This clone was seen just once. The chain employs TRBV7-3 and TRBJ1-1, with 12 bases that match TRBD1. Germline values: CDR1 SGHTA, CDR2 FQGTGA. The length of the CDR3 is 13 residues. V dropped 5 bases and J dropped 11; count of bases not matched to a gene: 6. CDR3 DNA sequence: TGTGCCAGCAGCCCGGGGACAGGGGGCAGGGCTTTCTTT. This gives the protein CASSPGTGGRAFF.

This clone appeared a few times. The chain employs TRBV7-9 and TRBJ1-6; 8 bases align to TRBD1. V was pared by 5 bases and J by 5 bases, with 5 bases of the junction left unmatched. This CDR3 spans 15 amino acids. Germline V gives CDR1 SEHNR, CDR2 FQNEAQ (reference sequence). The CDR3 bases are TGTGCCAGCAGCACGGGGACAGGACATAATTCACCCCTCCACTTT. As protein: CASSTGTGHNSPLHF. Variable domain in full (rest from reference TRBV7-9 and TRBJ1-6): DTGVSQNPRHKITKRGQNVTFRCDPISEHNRLYWYRQTLGQGPEFLTYFQNEAQLEKSRLLSDRFSAERPKGSFSTLEIQRTEQGDSAMYLCASSTGTGHNSPLHFGNGTRLTVT.

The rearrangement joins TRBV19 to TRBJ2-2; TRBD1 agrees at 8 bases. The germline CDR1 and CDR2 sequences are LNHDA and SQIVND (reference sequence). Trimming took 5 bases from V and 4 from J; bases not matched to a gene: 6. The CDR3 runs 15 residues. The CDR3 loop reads CASSSTGGSTGELFF. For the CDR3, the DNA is TGTGCCAGTAGTTCTACAGGGGGTAGCACCGGGGAGCTGTTTTTT.

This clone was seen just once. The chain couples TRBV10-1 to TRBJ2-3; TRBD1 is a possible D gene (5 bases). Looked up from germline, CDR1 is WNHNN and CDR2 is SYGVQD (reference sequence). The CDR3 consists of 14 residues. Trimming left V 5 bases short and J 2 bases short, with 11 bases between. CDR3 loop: CASSTDMATDTQYF. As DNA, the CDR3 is TGCGCCAGCAGTACGGACATGGCCACAGATACGCAGTATTTT.